Listed here are 21 T cell receptor beta chains from one sample, sequenced in a study of regulatory dendritic cells for organ transplantation. Allogeneic regulatory or mature dendritic cells were co-cultured for 5 days with CFSE-labeled sorted T cells at 1:10. TCRdb keeps only in-frame clones here, not all; method: immunoSEQ multiplex PCR. This table has more than 5,000 clones, around 74% appearing once. No antigens are known for them. Sequencing used memory CD8+ T cells from blood cultured with regulatory dendritic cells. Subset meaning: CD45RO+ memory T cells. These receptors were obtained from a human donor in good health.

The chain recombines TRBV6-1 with TRBJ1-3; the D gene is possibly TRBD1 (5 bases). This CDR3 contains 14 residues. The V end was cut by 7 bases, the J end by 3 bases, with 13 bases between. Germline CDR1 MNHNS, CDR2 SASEGT. Written as DNA, the CDR3 is TGTGCCAGCACTGGGGGTGAAGGTGGAAACACCATATATTTT. It encodes CASTGGEGGNTIYF.

The V call is TRBV5-4, the J call TRBJ1-2; a possible D gene is TRBD1 (6 bases). Germline V gene data show CDR1 as SGHNT and CDR2 as YYREEE (reference sequence). V lost 0 bases, J lost 4 bases, and 13 bases lay in between. CDR3 length: 15 residues. The CDR3 loop reads CASSLVGAGAYGYTF. DNA for the CDR3: TGTGCCAGCAGCTTGGTCGGGGCAGGGGCCTATGGCTACACCTTC.

This clone was observed a few times. The chain couples TRBV6-1 to TRBJ2-1; no clear D gene. V was shortened by 5 bases and J by 8 bases, with 19 bases between the two germline ends. Germline V gene lookup returns CDR1 MNHNS and CDR2 SASEGT. The CDR3 is made up of 15 amino acids. The CDR3 coding sequence is TGTGCCAGCAGTAAACCCCCAGACGCAAGCTATGAGCAGTTCTTC. Its protein product is CASSKPPDASYEQFF.

The gene calls are TRBV7-9 and TRBJ1-4, with 9 bases matching TRBD1. CDR3 length equals 16 residues. Looked up from germline, CDR1 is SEHNR and CDR2 is FQNEAQ (reference sequence). J was trimmed by 7 bases and V by 1 base; bases with no gene match: 7. The CDR3 DNA is TGTGCCAGCAGCTTAGTCATTGGGACAGGGCTTGAAAAACTGTTTTTT. This encodes CASSLVIGTGLEKLFF.

This clone was detected only a few times. The chain carries TRBV19 and TRBJ2-1; 10 bases fit TRBD2. This CDR3 comprises 15 residues. Germline trimming cut 5 bases from V and 6 bases from J; bases unmatched to any gene: 7. CDR1 LNHDA and CDR2 SQIVND come from the germline V gene (reference sequence). The chain's CDR3 is CASSVTSGFANEQFF. The CDR3 region has the DNA TGTGCCAGTAGTGTGACTAGCGGGTTCGCCAATGAGCAGTTCTTC. The full variable domain, rest sourced from reference TRBV19 and TRBJ2-1, is DGGITQSPKYLFRKEGQNVTLSCEQNLNHDAMYWYRQDPGQGLRLIYYSQIVNDFQKGDIAEGYSVSREKKESFPLTVTSAQKNPTAFYLCASSVTSGFANEQFFGPGTRLTVL.

The chain uses TRBV7-2 and TRBJ2-7, with D unclear. Trimming shortened V by 5 bases and J by 0 bases, and 8 bases separated the two germline ends. Germline loops: CDR1 SGHTA, CDR2 FQGNSA. CDR3 length equals 13 residues. CDR3 amino acids: CASSEDPSYEQYF. DNA for the CDR3: TGTGCCAGCAGCGAGGACCCCTCCTACGAGCAGTACTTC.

The chain uses TRBV4-2 and TRBJ1-4; D may be TRBD1 (5 bases). Trimming pared 0 bases from V and 6 bases from J, leaving 14 bases between. Germline loops: CDR1 LGHNA, CDR2 YNFKEQ. The CDR3 is 16 amino acids. CDR3 DNA sequence: TGTGCCAGCAGCCAAGATCAAACACAGGCTTATGAAAAACTGTTTTTT. As protein: CASSQDQTQAYEKLFF.

This clone was picked up a small number of times. V gene TRBV4-3 combines with J gene TRBJ2-3; 8 bases match TRBD2. The germline gives CDR1 LGHNA, CDR2 YSLEER. There are 15 residues in the CDR3. After removal of 0 bases from V and 4 bases from J, the junction contained 3 bases not matched to a gene. CDR3 region: CASSQDRGGADTQYF. CDR3 sequence (DNA): TGCGCCAGCAGCCAAGATCGGGGGGGCGCAGATACGCAGTATTTT.

The chain joins TRBV5-5 to TRBJ2-7, with 8 positions matching TRBD1. J was trimmed by 5 bases and V by 5 bases; bases with no gene match: 12. This CDR3 region has 15 residues. CDR1 SGHKS and CDR2 YYEKEE come from the germline V gene (reference sequence). DNA for the CDR3: TGTGCCAGCAGATTCCTGGGGCAGGGGGCCAACGAGCAGTACTTC. This sequence encodes CASRFLGQGANEQYF. Supplemented by reference TRBV5-5 and TRBJ2-7, the full variable domain reads DAGVTQSPTHLIKTRGQQVTLRCSPISGHKSVSWYQQVLGQGPQFIFQYYEKEERGRGNFPDRFSARQFPNYSSELNVNALLLGDSALYLCASRFLGQGANEQYFGPGTRLTVT.

The chain employs TRBV4-3 and TRBJ1-3; D perhaps matches TRBD1 (5 bases). V was trimmed by 5 bases and J by 1 base, leaving 12 bases between them. This CDR3 is 15 amino acids long. The germline gives CDR1 LGHNA, CDR2 YSLEER. CDR3 in DNA: TGCGCCAGCAGCGACGGGACGGCATCTGGAAACACCATATATTTT. It codes for CASSDGTASGNTIYF.

The rearrangement uses TRBV4-1 and TRBJ1-1; a possible D gene is TRBD1 (6 bases). CDR3 length: 14 residues. Trimming took off 8 bases at V and 5 bases at J, with 18 bases between the two ends. Germline lookup yields CDR1 MGHRA and CDR2 YSYEKL. As DNA, the CDR3 is TGCGCCAGCGGACATACAGGGAGGTGGACTGAAGCTTTCTTT. Amino acid sequence: CASGHTGRWTEAFF.

The chain employs TRBV6-4 and TRBJ2-1; 11 bases align to TRBD1. CDR1 and CDR2 from the germline V gene are MRHNA and SNTAGT. Germline trimming cut 3 bases from V and 6 bases from J; bases unmatched to any gene: 7. CDR3 length: 16 residues. The CDR3 region has the DNA TGTGCCAGCAGTGAAGTGGGGACAGGGGGGTCCAATGAGCAGTTCTTC. Protein sequence: CASSEVGTGGSNEQFF.

The chain uses TRBV30 and TRBJ2-5; TRBD2 aligns across 8 bases. The germline V gene encodes CDR1 GTSNPN and CDR2 SVGIG (reference sequence). V dropped 1 base and J dropped 5; count of bases not matched to a gene: 12. The CDR3 totals 16 residues. The CDR3 region is CAWSADAWGLVETQYF. Here the CDR3 DNA reads TGTGCCTGGAGTGCCGACGCCTGGGGACTAGTGGAGACCCAGTACTTC.

The CDR3, as DNA: TGTGCCACCCAGCTCGGGACGGATCTCGACGCGTACAATGAGCAGTTCTTC. Translation gives CATQLGTDLDAYNEQFF. The chain recombines TRBV10-3 with TRBJ2-1; D tentatively reads TRBD1 or TRBD2 (5 bases each). The CDR3 runs to 17 residues. The germline V gene has CDR1 ENHRY and CDR2 SYGVKD. V was trimmed by 10 bases and J by 4 bases, leaving 26 bases between them.

The V and J genes are TRBV25-1 and TRBJ2-7; 7 bases fit TRBD2. This CDR3 comprises 17 residues. V gave up 3 bases and J gave up 7 bases; unmatched junction bases: 18. The germline V gene encodes CDR1 MGHDK and CDR2 SYGVNS. Here the CDR3 DNA reads TGTGCCAGCAGTGACCACCGATATCGGGCGGGAGCAGGAGAGCAGTACTTC. It is translated as CASSDHRYRAGAGEQYF.

The chain links TRBV14 to TRBJ1-2; TRBD1 matches 7 bases. There are 16 residues in the CDR3. The trim removed 5 bases at V and 4 bases at J, leaving 13 bases unmatched. Looked up from germline, CDR1 is SGHDN and CDR2 is FVKESK. Here the CDR3 DNA reads TGTGCCAGCAGCTCCACCGCCGAGACAGGGACCTATGGCTACACCTTC. As protein: CASSSTAETGTYGYTF. Based on the CDR3 plus reference TRBV14 and TRBJ1-2, the full variable domain is EAGVTQFPSHSVIEKGQTVTLRCDPISGHDNLYWYRRVMGKEIKFLLHFVKESKQDESGMPNNRFLAERTGGTYSTLKVQPAELEDSGVYFCASSSTAETGTYGYTFGSGTRLTVV.

V usage is TRBV9 and J usage is TRBJ2-3; 11 bases map to TRBD1. Germline V gene sequence: CDR1 SGDLS, CDR2 YYNGEE. CDR3 length equals 16 residues. V trimming: 3 bases; J trimming: 4 bases; junction bases outside the gene matches: 7. The CDR3 DNA sequence: TGTGCCAGCAGCGCACCGGGACAGGGGGTGGCAGATACGCAGTATTTT. Translated, it gives CASSAPGQGVADTQYF.

CDR3 DNA: TGTGCCAGCAGTCTAGCTGTGAACGAGCAGTACTTC. Protein product: CASSLAVNEQYF. This chain connects TRBV25-1 to TRBJ2-7; a weak D match, TRBD2 (5 bases). CDR1 and CDR2 (germline): MGHDK, SYGVNS. The CDR3 is 12 residues long. V shed 5 bases and J shed 5 bases, with 10 bases lying between them.

The J gene is TRBJ2-1, the V gene TRBV4-2; TRBD2 is a possible D gene (5 bases). Germline V lookup: CDR1 LGHNA, CDR2 YNFKEQ. The CDR3 has 14 amino acids. Trimming left V 2 bases short and J 8 bases short, with 13 bases between. This CDR3 reads CASSQQLDVHEQFF. CDR3 nucleotides: TGTGCCAGCAGCCAACAACTAGATGTCCATGAGCAGTTCTTC.

This chain connects TRBV27 to TRBJ2-1; 7 nucleotides match TRBD1. Germline lookup yields CDR1 MNHEY and CDR2 SMNVEV (reference sequence). The V gene end was trimmed by 6 bases and the J gene end by 0 bases; junction bases not matched to a gene: 2. This CDR3 region has 14 residues. CDR3 amino acids: CASRDRSSYNEQFF. The CDR3 DNA sequence: TGTGCCAGCAGGGACAGGAGCTCCTACAATGAGCAGTTCTTC.

The rearrangement links TRBV5-1 to TRBJ1-5; D remains unclear. Trimming removed 2 bases at V and 3 bases at J, with 0 bases between. The CDR3 runs 11 residues. The germline gives CDR1 SGHRS, CDR2 YFSETQ. The CDR3 reads CASSFNQPQHF. The CDR3 nucleotides read TGCGCCAGCAGCTTCAATCAGCCCCAGCATTTT.